The 28 T cell receptor beta chains below all came from one sample that was sequenced in a study of T cell repertoires in cytomegalovirus infection. TCRdb recomputed calls from the reads with MiXCR, one row per CDR3 protein. The data hold hundreds of thousands of distinct CDR3 sequences, with around a sixth observed a single time. The sequencing sample was made of PBMCs. The source of these receptors is a human donor in good health (CMV status not recorded). Some clones in this sample may be carry-over from other donors' samples.

The chain links TRBV6-1 to TRBJ1-1, with D possibly matching TRBD1 (6 bases). The CDR3 totals 14 residues. Per the germline V gene, CDR1 is MNHNS and CDR2 is SASEGT. Trimming shortened V by 4 bases and J by 9 bases, and 18 bases separated the two germline ends. The CDR3 here is CASSVEWGHLQAFF. The CDR3 DNA reads as TGTGCCAGCAGTGTAGAGTGGGGACACCTCCAAGCTTTCTTT.

The rearrangement uses TRBV29-1 and TRBJ1-1; weak D call: TRBD1 (5 bases). Looked up from germline, CDR1 is SQVTM and CDR2 is ANQGSEA. The CDR3 contains 12 residues. Trimming shortened V by 0 bases and J by 3 bases, and 5 bases separated the two germline ends. The CDR3 reads CSVEEGDTEAFF. CDR3 in DNA: TGCAGCGTTGAAGAAGGGGACACTGAAGCTTTCTTT.

This clonotype showed up many times. This chain uses TRBV7-6 with TRBJ2-7, with TRBD2 matching 8 bases. CDR3 length equals 15 residues. J was trimmed by 2 bases and V by 5 bases; bases with no gene match: 8. Germline values: CDR1 SGHVS, CDR2 FNYEAQ. CDR3 residues: CASSPDDSGAYEQYF. The CDR3 DNA reads as TGTGCCAGCAGCCCGGATGATAGCGGGGCCTACGAGCAGTACTTC.

This clonotype was seen at least ten times. The V call is TRBV7-8, the J call TRBJ2-1; D remains unclear. CDR3 length: 14 residues. Per the germline V gene, CDR1 is SGHVS and CDR2 is FQNEAQ. Between the trimmed V and J ends, which lost 5 bases and 3 bases, there was a span of 11 bases. The CDR3 reads CASSPFGNYNEQFF. CDR3 DNA sequence: TGTGCCAGCAGCCCTTTTGGGAACTACAATGAGCAGTTCTTC.

At least ten counts were recorded for this clonotype. The chain has TRBV7-2 and TRBJ1-3, with D uncertain. The CDR3 loop spans 14 amino acids. Germline V CDR1 and CDR2: SGHTA, FQGNSA. V lost 1 base, J lost 4 bases, and 8 bases lay in between. CDR3 in DNA: TGTGCCAGCAGCTTAGGATTATCCGGAAACACCATATATTTT. It yields the protein CASSLGLSGNTIYF.

The genes are TRBV12-3 or TRBV12-4 and TRBJ2-3; D gene uncertain. There are 15 residues in the CDR3. V gave up 3 bases and J gave up 2 bases, with 12 bases separating them. CDR3 nucleotide sequence: TGTGCCAGCAGTTTGAGGCCAGGTATCACAGATACGCAGTATTTT. This gives the protein CASSLRPGITDTQYF.

This clonotype was picked up many times. This chain uses TRBV6-2 or TRBV6-3 with TRBJ2-3; tentatively, D is TRBD2 (5 bases). The CDR3 has 13 amino acids. The ends were cut back, 8 bases at V and 3 bases at J, with 12 bases in the middle. The V gene's germline CDR1 is MNHEY and CDR2 SVGEGT. The CDR3 protein is CASQDRGTDTQYF. As DNA, the CDR3 is TGTGCCAGCCAGGACCGGGGAACAGATACGCAGTATTTT.

The rearrangement links TRBV11-2 to TRBJ2-7, with D perhaps TRBD1 or TRBD2 (5 bases each). The V gene lost 1 base and the J gene lost 0 bases, with 16 bases spanning the gap. Germline V gives CDR1 SGHAT, CDR2 FQNNGV. The CDR3 covers 17 residues. The CDR3 coding sequence is TGTGCCAGCAGCTTAGCCTCCGGGACGCCGAGCTCCTACGAGCAGTACTTC. Amino acid sequence: CASSLASGTPSSYEQYF.

This clonotype was seen a single time. The gene calls are TRBV19 and TRBJ2-3; weak D call: TRBD2 (6 bases). V gave up 3 bases and J gave up 2 bases, with 12 bases separating them. This CDR3 is built from 15 residues. In germline, CDR1 is LNHDA, CDR2 SQIVND (reference sequence). CDR3 region: CASSMLGGVTDTQYF. The CDR3 DNA sequence: TGTGCCAGTAGTATGCTTGGCGGGGTCACAGATACGCAGTATTTT.

Many counts were recorded for this clonotype. The rearrangement uses TRBV7-2 and TRBJ1-2; D is perhaps TRBD1 (6 bases). V gave up 1 base and J gave up 3 bases, with 9 bases separating them. Germline V gives CDR1 SGHTA, CDR2 FQGNSA. The CDR3 spans 14 residues. The DNA for the CDR3 is TGTGCCAGCAGCTTAGATAGGACAGACTATGGCTACACCTTC. Amino acids: CASSLDRTDYGYTF.

The chain is built from TRBV6-4 and TRBJ1-1; TRBD1 matches at 7 bases. Trimming cost V 4 bases and J 1 base; bases outside gene matches: 6. This CDR3 comprises 15 residues. Germline V gene sequence: CDR1 MRHNA, CDR2 SNTAGT. CDR3 protein: CASSAKTGTNTEAFF. CDR3 sequence (DNA): TGTGCCAGCAGTGCGAAGACAGGGACGAACACTGAAGCTTTCTTT.

This clonotype came up a few times. V is TRBV7-4 and J is TRBJ1-5; D is perhaps TRBD1 (6 bases). Per the germline V gene, CDR1 is SGHVT and CDR2 is SQSDAQ. The CDR3 runs to 15 residues. The V and J ends lost 8 bases and 2 bases respectively, with 16 bases between them. CDR3 coding DNA: TGTGCCAGCGGGGGCCCCAGTTCGGGCAATCAGCCCCAGCATTTT. Translated, it gives CASGGPSSGNQPQHF.

With respect to this clonotype: Being one base from a much bigger clone, this may be a read error. The chain carries TRBV4-1 and TRBJ2-3, with D possibly called TRBD1 or TRBD2 (5 bases each). Germline-derived CDR1 and CDR2 are MGHRA and YSYEKL. The CDR3 contains 14 residues. CDR3 region: CANSQVGGTDTQYF. CDR3 in DNA: TGCGCCAACAGCCAAGTTGGGGGTACAGATACGCAGTATTTT.

The gene calls are TRBV2 and TRBJ1-6; D gene uncertain. This CDR3 is 13 amino acids long. With 2 bases removed from V and 10 bases from J, the gap between germline ends came to 9 bases. The germline V gene has CDR1 SNHLY and CDR2 FYNNEI. The CDR3 sequence: CASSESIRSPLHF. CDR3 DNA sequence: TGTGCCAGCAGTGAATCTATCCGATCACCCCTCCACTTT.

The sample holds a few counts of this clonotype. The CDR3 protein is CSASAGSGYTF. DNA for the CDR3: TGCAGTGCTAGTGCAGGGTCCGGCTACACCTTC. V usage is TRBV20-1 and J usage is TRBJ1-2; maybe TRBD1 (5 bases). This CDR3 is built from 11 residues. The germline V gene encodes CDR1 DFQATT and CDR2 SNEGSKA (reference sequence). The V and J ends lost 3 bases and 8 bases respectively, with 10 bases between them.

The rearrangement joins TRBV28 to TRBJ2-3; 10 nucleotides agree with TRBD2. This CDR3 is built from 17 residues. The trim removed 9 bases at V and 0 bases at J, leaving 12 bases unmatched. The germline CDR1 and CDR2 sequences are MDHEN and SYDVKM. The CDR3 region is CARVPSGRVPSTDTQYF. In nucleotides, the CDR3 is TGTGCCAGAGTTCCTAGCGGGAGAGTCCCTAGCACAGATACGCAGTATTTT.

Only a few counts were recorded for this clonotype. The chain joins TRBV20-1 to TRBJ2-1; a weak D match, TRBD1 (7 bases). This CDR3 contains 15 residues. Germline V gives CDR1 DFQATT, CDR2 SNEGSKA (reference sequence). Between the trimmed V and J ends, which lost 3 bases and 1 base, there was a span of 13 bases. CDR3 region: CSARAQGRSYNEQFF. As DNA, the CDR3 is TGCAGTGCTAGGGCACAGGGGAGGTCCTACAATGAGCAGTTCTTC.

This clonotype was recorded many times. The genes are TRBV7-2 and TRBJ2-5; 8 bases line up with TRBD2. This CDR3 contains 18 residues. Losses at the gene ends were 5 bases for V and 5 bases for J; bases not matched to a gene: 19. Germline CDR1 is SGHTA and CDR2 is FQGNSA. The CDR3 here is CASSPAPRGGLGGETQYF. DNA for the CDR3: TGTGCCAGCAGCCCCGCCCCCCGCGGGGGGCTTGGTGGGGAGACCCAGTACTTC.

This clonotype was detected many times. The V and J genes are TRBV7-9 and TRBJ1-3; D ambiguous. Between the trimmed V and J ends, which lost 1 base and 0 bases, there was a span of 4 bases. The germline V gene encodes CDR1 SEHNR and CDR2 FQNEAQ (reference sequence). The CDR3 length is 14 residues. The DNA for the CDR3 is TGTGCCAGCAGCTTAGACGGCTCTGGAAACACCATATATTTT. Protein product: CASSLDGSGNTIYF.

This clonotype was observed many times. The chain has TRBV7-9 and TRBJ1-1; no reliable D call. The V and J ends lost 8 bases and 1 base respectively, with 5 bases between them. CDR3 length: 11 residues. Germline V lookup: CDR1 SEHNR, CDR2 FQNEAQ (reference sequence). CDR3 residues: CASQENTEAFF. CDR3 in DNA: TGTGCCAGCCAGGAGAACACTGAAGCTTTCTTT.

The chain joins TRBV7-2 to TRBJ1-6, with D hard to call. V lost 7 bases and J lost 4, with 14 bases in between. This CDR3 has 15 amino acids. The V gene's germline CDR1 is SGHTA and CDR2 FQGNSA. CDR3 sequence reads: CASNSWELYNSPLHF. The CDR3 bases are TGTGCCAGCAACAGTTGGGAACTGTATAATTCACCCCTCCACTTT.

This clonotype was counted between two and nine times. This chain uses TRBV19 with TRBJ2-1; TRBD2 is a possible D gene (5 bases). V lost 3 bases and J lost 3, with 12 bases in between. This CDR3 has 15 residues. Germline CDR1 reads LNHDA; CDR2 reads SQIVND (reference sequence). CDR3 sequence: CASSIGTSSYNEQFF. CDR3 DNA: TGTGCCAGTAGTATTGGTACTAGTAGCTACAATGAGCAGTTCTTC.

The rearrangement links TRBV4-3 to TRBJ2-5; 11 bases align to TRBD2. CDR1 is LGHNA, CDR2 YSLEER, per germline. The length of the CDR3 is 16 residues. The V and J ends lost 2 bases and 0 bases, in that order; junction bases with no gene match: 2. The CDR3 loop is CASSQRLAGHQETQYF. For the CDR3, the DNA is TGCGCCAGCAGCCAACGACTAGCGGGACACCAAGAGACCCAGTACTTC.

This clonotype came up a few times. The chain employs TRBV4-1 and TRBJ1-2, with 7 positions matching TRBD1. Germline V gene sequence: CDR1 MGHRA, CDR2 YSYEKL. The ends lost 1 base at V and 6 bases at J; junction bases unmatched: 5. The CDR3 is made up of 14 amino acids. Here the CDR3 reads CASSQAGTDNGYTF. DNA of the CDR3: TGCGCCAGCAGCCAAGCCGGGACAGATAATGGCTACACCTTC.

This clonotype was counted between two and nine times. This chain connects TRBV2 to TRBJ1-1; possibly TRBD1 for D (5 bases). V dropped 4 bases and J dropped 4 bases, with 10 bases sitting between them. This CDR3 is built from 13 residues. CDR1 and CDR2 (germline): SNHLY, FYNNEI. CDR3 sequence: CASSVRGATEAFF. The CDR3 DNA follows: TGTGCCAGCAGTGTGCGAGGGGCCACTGAAGCTTTCTTT.

This clonotype appeared many times. The rearrangement joins TRBV7-2 to TRBJ2-7; possible D gene TRBD1, 6 bases. The germline gives CDR1 SGHTA, CDR2 FQGNSA. Trimming took 2 bases from V and 3 from J, leaving 17 bases between them. This CDR3 is built from 16 residues. As DNA, the CDR3 is TGTGCCAGCAGCTTATGGAACCGACAGGAGGACTACGAGCAGTACTTC. This gives the protein CASSLWNRQEDYEQYF.

V and J are TRBV11-2 and TRBJ2-5; perhaps TRBD1 as D (5 bases). The CDR3 has 16 residues. V lost 5 bases to trimming and J lost 1 base, with 17 bases between them. In germline, CDR1 is SGHAT, CDR2 FQNNGV. The CDR3 DNA sequence: TGTGCCAGCAGCCCCAAGCGTTCTAGGGGCCAAGAGACCCAGTACTTC. Amino acid sequence: CASSPKRSRGQETQYF. The full variable domain, its missing parts supplied by reference TRBV11-2 and TRBJ2-5, is EAGVAQSPRYKIIEKRQSVAFWCNPISGHATLYWYQQILGQGPKLLIQFQNNGVVDDSQLPKDRFSAERLKGVDSTLKIQPAKLEDSAVYLCASSPKRSRGQETQYFGPGTRLLVL.

This clonotype was observed many times. The CDR3 sequence is CASSISPPFRREGRLDTQYF. CDR3 DNA sequence: TGTGCCAGCAGCATTTCCCCCCCCTTTCGGCGGGAGGGCCGTTTGGATACGCAGTATTTT. The chain joins TRBV7-8 to TRBJ2-3; 9 bases agree with TRBD2. Trimming removed 5 bases from V and 6 bases from J; junction bases left unmatched: 24. Looked up from germline, CDR1 is SGHVS and CDR2 is FQNEAQ. CDR3 length: 20 residues.